A single sample is the source of the 26 T cell receptor beta chains below, sequenced in a study of beta chain features in type 1 diabetes. Expressed TCRB transcripts were sequenced after all isolated RNA was converted to cDNA. Assay: immunoSEQ multiplex PCR; the TCRdb copy retains only in-frame clones and omits some. In the table there are hundreds of thousands of clones, about 14% of which are singletons. The antigens these receptors bind are not known. Study-wide findings and caveats: Shorter TCRB CDR3s, moderately but significantly so, were found in Type 1 diabetes patients in all four CD4+ subsets.

The sample taken for sequencing was naive CD4+ T cells from blood. The receptors stem from a man between 18 and 29 years old with type 1 diabetes.

This clone was detected only a few times. V is TRBV7-6 and J is TRBJ2-1; D is undetermined. Trimming stripped 5 bases from V and 5 bases from J, with 13 bases between. This CDR3 is built from 14 residues. Looked up from germline, CDR1 is SGHVS and CDR2 is FNYEAQ. CDR3 sequence reads: CASSLLWSDNEQFF. The CDR3 nucleotides read TGTGCCAGCAGCCTACTGTGGTCCGACAATGAGCAGTTCTTC.

This clone was detected a few times. V and J are TRBV29-1 and TRBJ2-5; TRBD2 agrees at 14 bases. The CDR3 is 14 residues long. V shed 6 bases, J shed 4 bases, and the junction held 4 bases outside the gene matches. CDR1 and CDR2 (germline): SQVTM, ANQGSEA. CDR3 nucleotide sequence: TGCAGCGTCGGGACTAGCGGGAGTCCAGAGACCCAGTACTTC. It yields the protein CSVGTSGSPETQYF.

The J gene is TRBJ1-1, the V gene TRBV7-2; D ambiguous. The CDR3 contains 13 residues. The germline V gene has CDR1 SGHTA and CDR2 FQGNSA. Trimming shortened V by 2 bases and J by 1 base, and 5 bases separated the two germline ends. The CDR3 here is CASSLSGNTEAFF. As DNA, the CDR3 is TGTGCCAGCAGCTTATCGGGGAACACTGAAGCTTTCTTT.

This clone appeared a few times. The same CDR3 arises from other DNA sequences in this sample as well. The chain employs TRBV30 and TRBJ2-1; 7 bases are shared with TRBD2. Germline loops: CDR1 GTSNPN, CDR2 SVGIG (reference sequence). CDR3 length: 13 amino acids. Trimming removed 0 bases from V and 4 bases from J; junction bases left unmatched: 0. The CDR3 nucleotides read TGTGCCTGGAGTGTCGGGGGGTACAATGAGCAGTTCTTC. This sequence encodes CAWSVGGYNEQFF.

This clone was seen only a few times. The genes are TRBV9 and TRBJ2-1, with TRBD2 matching 8 bases. V dropped 1 base and J dropped 10; count of bases not matched to a gene: 10. The CDR3 has 15 residues. The V gene's germline CDR1 is SGDLS and CDR2 YYNGEE. This CDR3 is CASSVQERESQEQFF. CDR3 nucleotide sequence: TGTGCCAGCAGCGTACAGGAGCGGGAGTCTCAGGAGCAGTTCTTC.

This rearrangement joins TRBV30 to TRBJ1-6; 10 bases map to TRBD1. Germline trimming cut 0 bases from V and 10 bases from J; bases unmatched to any gene: 6. The germline gives CDR1 GTSNPN, CDR2 SVGIG (reference sequence). CDR3 length: 15 residues. As DNA, the CDR3 is TGTGCCTGGAGTGTCTCAGGACAGGGGGAATCACCCCTCCACTTT. It specifies CAWSVSGQGESPLHF.

This chain links TRBV30 with TRBJ2-1; a possible D gene is TRBD2 (7 bases). The CDR3 has 13 amino acids. V was clipped by 4 bases and J by 6 bases, with 13 bases between them. Germline V gene data show CDR1 as GTSNPN and CDR2 as SVGIG (reference sequence). Here the CDR3 reads CAWTVGGVNEQFF. The DNA for the CDR3 is TGTGCCTGGACGGTAGGGGGGGTCAATGAGCAGTTCTTC.

This chain links TRBV5-1 with TRBJ2-1; unclear D gene. Germline V CDR1 and CDR2: SGHRS, YFSETQ. This CDR3 contains 13 residues. V was trimmed by 0 bases and J by 4 bases, leaving 5 bases between them. The CDR3 coding sequence is TGCGCCAGCAGCTTGGTGCAGTACAATGAGCAGTTCTTC. This encodes CASSLVQYNEQFF.

The chain recombines TRBV5-6 with TRBJ1-2, with 8 bases lining up with TRBD1. The V gene end was trimmed by 0 bases and the J gene end by 2 bases; junction bases not matched to a gene: 3. Germline-derived CDR1 and CDR2 are SGHDT and YYEEEE. The CDR3 is made up of 15 amino acids. CDR3 coding DNA: TGTGCCAGCAGCTTGGTTCGACAGGGGAACTATGGCTACACCTTC. Translation: CASSLVRQGNYGYTF.

The chain combines TRBV5-1 with TRBJ2-2, with a tentative D call TRBD2 (5 bases). Germline V gene data show CDR1 as SGHRS and CDR2 as YFSETQ. With 4 bases removed from V and 4 bases from J, the gap between germline ends came to 20 bases. This CDR3 has 17 amino acids. CDR3 DNA sequence: TGCGCCAGCAGCCTCCTTACCGGCGGTGGAGGCACCGGGGAGCTGTTTTTT. It codes for CASSLLTGGGGTGELFF.

The J gene is TRBJ2-3, the V gene TRBV6-6; D gene unclear. The CDR3 runs to 13 residues. The germline gives CDR1 MNHNY, CDR2 SVGAGI (reference sequence). V dropped 2 bases and J dropped 3 bases, with 6 bases sitting between them. The chain's CDR3 is CASSYAATDTQYF. The CDR3 bases are TGTGCCAGCAGTTACGCAGCGACAGATACGCAGTATTTT.

The table lists this clone with a few counts. This chain joins TRBV9 and TRBJ1-1; tentatively, D is TRBD1 (6 bases). The CDR3 sequence is 15 residues long. Germline V gene data show CDR1 as SGDLS and CDR2 as YYNGEE. V was cut by 3 bases and J by 4 bases, with 16 bases left in between. CDR3 region: CASSAQGMGSTEAFF. The CDR3 nucleotides read TGTGCCAGCAGCGCACAGGGCATGGGGTCCACTGAAGCTTTCTTT.

The V and J genes are TRBV6-1 and TRBJ2-5; the D is unclear. V dropped 1 base and J dropped 6 bases, with 0 bases sitting between them. From germline, CDR1 is MNHNS and CDR2 SASEGT. This CDR3 comprises 10 residues. The CDR3 DNA reads TGTGCCAGCAGTGAAGAGACCCAGTACTTC. Amino acid sequence: CASSEETQYF.

This clone was seen a few times. This sample also contains other DNA sequences that code for the same CDR3. The chain combines TRBV7-9 with TRBJ1-2; no definite D call. Germline-derived CDR1 and CDR2 are SEHNR and FQNEAQ (reference sequence). V gave up 4 bases and J gave up 5 bases, with 2 bases separating them. The CDR3 has 10 amino acids. The CDR3 is CASSSYGYTF. Written as DNA, the CDR3 is TGTGCCAGCAGCTCGTATGGCTACACCTTC.

This clone appeared many times. The final CDR3 position lacks the conserved phenylalanine or tryptophan, pointing to a likely read error. No DNA is shown, since the ends of the CDR3 on it are uncertain; the CDR3 is the one TCRdb lists. The rearrangement uses TRBV10-3 and TRBJ2-7. The CDR3 spans 15 residues, counting both ends. Germline V CDR1 and CDR2: ENHRY, SYGVKD. The CDR3 here is CAISESRSSSTHRAI.

The rearrangement joins TRBV6-5 to TRBJ1-1; D gene uncertain. CDR3 size: 16 residues. Germline V gene sequence: CDR1 MNHEY, CDR2 SVGAGI. The ends were cut back, 4 bases at V and 4 bases at J, with 19 bases in the middle. The CDR3 sequence: CASSSTLELLGTEAFF. CDR3 bases: TGTGCCAGCAGTTCGACCCTGGAATTGCTGGGCACTGAAGCTTTCTTT.

This clone was seen a few times. V usage is TRBV4-1 and J usage is TRBJ1-4; no reliable D call. This CDR3 spans 15 amino acids. The germline gives CDR1 MGHRA, CDR2 YSYEKL. The V gene lost 2 bases and the J gene lost 4 bases, with 11 bases spanning the gap. The CDR3 DNA follows: TGCGCCAGCAGCCAAATAGGAACAGTTAATGAAAAACTGTTTTTT. Its protein is CASSQIGTVNEKLFF.

This clone was observed a handful of times. The J gene is TRBJ2-7, the V gene TRBV7-2, with 7 positions matching TRBD2. The CDR3 consists of 16 residues. Looked up from germline, CDR1 is SGHTA and CDR2 is FQGNSA. V shed 5 bases, J shed 6 bases, and the junction held 16 bases outside the gene matches. The CDR3 sequence: CASSPRGLVGGIEQYF. CDR3 DNA sequence: TGTGCCAGCAGCCCAAGAGGTCTCGTCGGGGGGATCGAGCAGTACTTC.

This clone was counted only a few times. Other DNA sequences from this sample encode an identical CDR3 as well. The chain combines TRBV29-1 with TRBJ2-3, with TRBD1 matching 9 bases. This CDR3 region has 13 residues. CDR1 SQVTM and CDR2 ANQGSEA come from the germline V gene. The ends lost 6 bases at V and 1 base at J; junction bases unmatched: 2. The CDR3 DNA is TGCAGCGTCGGGACAGGGCGCACAGATACGCAGTATTTT. Translated, it gives CSVGTGRTDTQYF.

The rearrangement links TRBV28 to TRBJ1-1, with TRBD1 matching over 8 bases. CDR1 and CDR2 (germline): MDHEN, SYDVKM. The CDR3 has 14 amino acids. J was trimmed by 1 base and V by 7 bases; bases with no gene match: 5. The CDR3 sequence: CASTSGTGNTEAFF. The CDR3 DNA follows: TGTGCCAGCACCTCAGGGACAGGGAACACTGAAGCTTTCTTT. The complete variable domain, with remaining parts taken from reference TRBV28 and TRBJ1-1, reads DVKVTQSSRYLVKRTGEKVFLECVQDMDHENMFWYRQDPGLGLRLIYFSYDVKMKEKGDIPEGYSVSREKKERFSLILESASTNQTSMYLCASTSGTGNTEAFFGQGTRLTVV.

This chain connects TRBV4-3 to TRBJ1-6; D is possibly TRBD1 (5 bases). Germline assignment: CDR1 LGHNA and CDR2 YSLEER. The CDR3 length is 17 residues. V gave up 0 bases and J gave up 5 bases, with 14 bases separating them. The CDR3 bases are TGCGCCAGCAGCCAAGATGTCGCCAGGGCGAATAATTCACCCCTCCACTTT. Residues: CASSQDVARANNSPLHF.

The genes are TRBV28 and TRBJ2-7; D gene unclear. Germline lookup yields CDR1 MDHEN and CDR2 SYDVKM. The V gene lost 5 bases and the J gene lost 3 bases, with 14 bases spanning the gap. The CDR3 length is 14 residues. The CDR3 loop is CASSQLGVLYEQYF. For the CDR3, the DNA is TGTGCCAGCAGTCAATTAGGTGTCCTCTACGAGCAGTACTTC.

There are a few counts of this clone. The chain is built from TRBV7-2 and TRBJ2-7, with D perhaps TRBD1 (5 bases). The length of the CDR3 is 13 residues. V lost 5 bases and J lost 4, with 12 bases in between. The germline CDR1 and CDR2 sequences are SGHTA and FQGNSA. The CDR3 reads CASSPQGPYEQYF. In DNA, the CDR3 is TGTGCCAGCAGCCCCCAGGGTCCATACGAGCAGTACTTC.

The V call is TRBV30, the J call TRBJ2-5; TRBD2 might be the D (5 bases). From germline, CDR1 is GTSNPN and CDR2 SVGIG (reference sequence). V lost 4 bases and J lost 5, with 14 bases in between. The CDR3 totals 13 residues. Written as DNA, the CDR3 is TGTGCCTGGAATATCGGGATTGGCGAGACCCAGTACTTC. Translating it yields CAWNIGIGETQYF.

V is TRBV7-2 and J is TRBJ2-1; D may be TRBD2 (5 bases). Germline CDR1 SGHTA, CDR2 FQGNSA. The V and J ends lost 4 bases and 8 bases respectively, with 9 bases between them. The CDR3 is made up of 12 amino acids. As DNA, the CDR3 is TGTGCCAGCAGCTCAGCCGGGGATGAGCAGTTCTTC. Translated, it gives CASSSAGDEQFF.

This clone was recorded a few times. This chain uses TRBV7-9 with TRBJ1-1; D gene unclear. The CDR3 is 14 residues long. Trimming left V 4 bases short and J 4 bases short, with 13 bases between. Per germline, CDR1 SEHNR and CDR2 FQNEAQ (reference sequence). CDR3 sequence: CASSSSVPSTEAFF. The CDR3 DNA sequence: TGTGCCAGCAGCTCATCGGTCCCCAGCACTGAAGCTTTCTTT.